The 13 T cell receptor beta chains below were found in one sample sequenced in a study of blood T cell repertoires in COVID-19. Libraries were prepared by immunoSEQ multiplex PCR; TCRdb keeps only in-frame clonotypes and omits some of them. The table lists fewer than 350,000 clones, 90% of them singletons, with around 6.8% in the top ten. The specimen was peripheral blood. The source is a woman aged 30 to 39 with COVID-19, enrolled during active disease.

This chain connects TRBV6-2 or TRBV6-3 to TRBJ2-7; no reliable D call. V lost 2 bases to trimming and J lost 2 bases, with 10 bases between them. Germline CDR1 is MNHEY and CDR2 is SVGEGT. This CDR3 spans 14 amino acids. CDR3 amino acids: CASSYGLPAYEQYF. The CDR3 bases are TGTGCCAGCAGTTACGGTCTACCCGCCTACGAGCAGTACTTC.

The rearrangement joins TRBV7-2 to TRBJ2-1; perhaps TRBD2 as D (7 bases). This CDR3 region has 16 residues. The germline gives CDR1 SGHTA, CDR2 FQGNSA. The germline V and J ends were trimmed by 2 bases and 6 bases, with 17 bases remaining between them. The DNA of the CDR3 is TGTGCCAGCAGCTTAAGGGGGGCCGCGGGGGCCAATGAGCAGTTCTTC. Its protein product is CASSLRGAAGANEQFF.

This clone was found once. The CDR3 sequence is CASSHGAYEQYF. For the CDR3, the DNA is TGTGCCAGCAGCCATGGAGCCTACGAGCAGTACTTC. The genes are TRBV3-1 (or the pseudogene TRBV3-2) and TRBJ2-7; D unresolved. This CDR3 contains 12 residues. Trimming cost V 3 bases and J 2 bases, with 5 bases left between them. Germline-derived CDR1 and CDR2 are LGHDT and YNNKEL (reference sequence).

The rearrangement links TRBV6-2 or TRBV6-3 to TRBJ1-6, with 9 bases identical to TRBD1. Germline CDR1 is MNHEY and CDR2 is SVGEGT. The V and J ends lost 2 bases and 8 bases, in that order; junction bases with no gene match: 4. The CDR3 spans 15 residues. As DNA, the CDR3 is TGTGCCAGCAGTTACCCCAGGACAGGGGATTCACCCCTCCACTTT. As protein: CASSYPRTGDSPLHF.

The rearrangement uses TRBV7-2 and TRBJ1-5; maybe TRBD1 (5 bases). The CDR3 consists of 17 residues. Trimming removed 0 bases at V and 4 bases at J, with 16 bases between. The V gene's germline CDR1 is SGHTA and CDR2 FQGNSA. In DNA, the CDR3 is TGTGCCAGCAGCTTAGCGCTAAACTGGCAGGGTAATCAGCCCCAGCATTTT. It translates to CASSLALNWQGNQPQHF.

The CDR3 loop reads CASSSRGAGWGFF. DNA of the CDR3: TGTGCCAGCAGTTCCCGAGGTGCGGGCTGGGGTTTCTTT. This chain joins TRBV6-5 and TRBJ1-1; no firm D call. The CDR3 extends over 13 amino acids. Per the germline V gene, CDR1 is MNHEY and CDR2 is SVGAGI. Trimming cost V 4 bases and J 13 bases, with 19 bases left between them.

This chain uses TRBV7-3 with TRBJ2-2; TRBD2 matches at 9 bases. V gave up 1 base and J gave up 5 bases; unmatched junction bases: 8. Germline assignment: CDR1 SGHTA and CDR2 FQGTGA. This CDR3 is built from 17 residues. CDR3 amino acids: CASSLRLAGPGTGELFF. CDR3 DNA: TGTGCCAGCAGCTTAAGGCTAGCGGGACCGGGGACCGGGGAGCTGTTTTTT.

The genes are TRBV4-1 and TRBJ2-7; D is ambiguous. CDR1 is MGHRA and CDR2 is YSYEKL in the germline V gene. There are 13 residues in the CDR3. With 3 bases removed from V and 3 bases from J, the gap between germline ends came to 9 bases. In DNA, the CDR3 is TGCGCCAGCAGCCAGGCCGTTGGCTACGAGCAGTACTTC. Amino acids: CASSQAVGYEQYF.

The CDR3 region is CASSLGGGGSMQYF. The CDR3 DNA is TGTGCCAGCAGCTTAGGTGGCGGGGGGAGTATGCAGTATTTT. The genes are TRBV7-3 and TRBJ2-3; 8 positions match TRBD2. The CDR3 runs to 14 residues. The germline V gene encodes CDR1 SGHTA and CDR2 FQGTGA. After removal of 2 bases from V and 11 bases from J, the junction contained 9 bases not matched to a gene. The full variable domain, in which reference TRBV7-3 and TRBJ2-3 provide the parts outside the CDR3, is GAGVSQTPSNKVTEKGKYVELRCDPISGHTALYWYRQSLGQGPEFLIYFQGTGAADDSGLPNDRFFAVRPEGSVSTLKIQRTERGDSAVYLCASSLGGGGSMQYFGPGTRLTVL.

The V call is TRBV11-2, the J call TRBJ1-1; D is perhaps TRBD1 (6 bases). V lost 4 bases, J lost 9 bases, and 12 bases lay in between. The CDR3 has 12 amino acids. Germline V gene sequence: CDR1 SGHAT, CDR2 FQNNGV. For the CDR3, the DNA is TGTGCCAGCAGCTACGAGGGGGTAAAAGCTTTCTTT. It translates to CASSYEGVKAFF.

The rearrangement uses TRBV27 and TRBJ2-1, with 7 nucleotides matching TRBD2. The CDR3 spans 15 residues. The ends lost 8 bases at V and 5 bases at J; junction bases unmatched: 12. CDR1 and CDR2 (germline): MNHEY, SMNVEV (reference sequence). This CDR3 reads CASRGEGDHDNEQFF. CDR3 bases: TGTGCCAGCCGGGGGGAAGGGGACCATGACAATGAGCAGTTCTTC.

The CDR3 nucleotides read TGTGCCATCAGTGAGGGGACTAGGGGGGGTAATGAGCAGTTCTTC. This sequence encodes CAISEGTRGGNEQFF. The rearrangement uses TRBV10-3 and TRBJ2-1; 8 bases align to TRBD2. Germline-derived CDR1 and CDR2 are ENHRY and SYGVKD. Germline trimming cut 2 bases from V and 7 bases from J; bases unmatched to any gene: 7. The CDR3 is 15 residues long.

The chain uses TRBV18 and TRBJ2-4; possible D gene TRBD1, 6 bases. Germline CDR1 is KGHSH and CDR2 is LQKENI. With 0 bases removed from V and 9 bases from J, the gap between germline ends came to 9 bases. The CDR3 totals 13 residues. CDR3 nucleotide sequence: TGTGCCAGCTCACCACCAGACAGGTTCATTCAGTACTTC. This sequence encodes CASSPPDRFIQYF.